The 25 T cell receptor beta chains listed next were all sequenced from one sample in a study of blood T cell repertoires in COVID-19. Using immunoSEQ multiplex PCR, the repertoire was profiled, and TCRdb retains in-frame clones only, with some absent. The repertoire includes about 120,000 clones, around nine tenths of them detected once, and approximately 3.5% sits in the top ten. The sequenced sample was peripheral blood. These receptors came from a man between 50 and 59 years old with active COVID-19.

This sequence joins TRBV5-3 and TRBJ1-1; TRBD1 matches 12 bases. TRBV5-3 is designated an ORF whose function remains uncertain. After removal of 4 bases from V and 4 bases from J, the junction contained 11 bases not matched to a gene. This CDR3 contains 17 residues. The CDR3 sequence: CARSDPGQGARGTEAFF. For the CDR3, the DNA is TGTGCCAGAAGCGACCCGGGACAGGGGGCAAGGGGCACTGAAGCTTTCTTT.

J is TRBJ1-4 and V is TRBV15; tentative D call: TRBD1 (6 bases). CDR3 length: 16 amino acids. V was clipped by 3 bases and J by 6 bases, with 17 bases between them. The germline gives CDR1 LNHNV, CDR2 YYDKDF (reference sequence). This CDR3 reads CATSRDGQLDYEKLFF. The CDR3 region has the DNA TGTGCCACCAGCAGGGACGGACAGCTAGACTATGAAAAACTGTTTTTT.

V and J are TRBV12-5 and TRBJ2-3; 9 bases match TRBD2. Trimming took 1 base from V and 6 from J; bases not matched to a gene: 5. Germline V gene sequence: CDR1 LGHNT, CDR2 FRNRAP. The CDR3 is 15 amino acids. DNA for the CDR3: TGTGCTAGTGGTTTGGGCCTAGCGGGACCGGATACGCAGTATTTT. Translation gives CASGLGLAGPDTQYF.

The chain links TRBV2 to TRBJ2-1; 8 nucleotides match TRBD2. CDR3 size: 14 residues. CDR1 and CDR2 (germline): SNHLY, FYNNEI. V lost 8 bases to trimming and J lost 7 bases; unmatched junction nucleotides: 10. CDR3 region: CASPSAGGGNEQFF. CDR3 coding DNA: TGTGCCAGCCCATCCGCGGGAGGAGGGAATGAGCAGTTCTTC.

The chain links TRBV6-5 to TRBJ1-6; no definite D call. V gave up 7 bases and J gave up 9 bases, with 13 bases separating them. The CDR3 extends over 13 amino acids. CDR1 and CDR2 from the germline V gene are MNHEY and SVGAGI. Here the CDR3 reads CASIGVRSSPLHF. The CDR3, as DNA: TGTGCCAGCATCGGGGTTCGCAGTTCACCCCTCCACTTT.

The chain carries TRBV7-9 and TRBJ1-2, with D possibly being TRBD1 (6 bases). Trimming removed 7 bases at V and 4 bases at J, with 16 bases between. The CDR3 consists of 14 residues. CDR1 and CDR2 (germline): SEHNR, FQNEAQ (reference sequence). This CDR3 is CASTALGRGYGYTF. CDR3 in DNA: TGTGCCAGCACCGCTTTAGGCAGGGGCTATGGCTACACCTTC.

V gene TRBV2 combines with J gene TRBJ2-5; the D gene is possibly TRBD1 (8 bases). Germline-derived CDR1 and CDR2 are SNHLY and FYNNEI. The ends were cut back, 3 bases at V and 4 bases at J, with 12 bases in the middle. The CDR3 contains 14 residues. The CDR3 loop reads CASSENRGGETQYF. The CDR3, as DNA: TGTGCCAGCAGTGAGAACAGGGGGGGAGAGACCCAGTACTTC.

CDR3 nucleotide sequence: TGCGCCAGCAGCCAAGATCCCCAGGGAGGCTACGAGCAGTACTTC. Amino acid sequence: CASSQDPQGGYEQYF. The chain carries TRBV4-1 and TRBJ2-7, with D tentatively TRBD2 (6 bases). Germline V CDR1 and CDR2: MGHRA, YSYEKL. Trimming took 0 bases from V and 3 from J, leaving 12 bases between them. CDR3 length: 15 amino acids.

In DNA form, the CDR3 reads TGTGCCAGCAGTGGGCAGGGGGCGACTGAAGCTTTCTTT. Translating it yields CASSGQGATEAFF. The chain recombines TRBV2 with TRBJ1-1; 8 bases are shared with TRBD1. Germline CDR1 SNHLY, CDR2 FYNNEI. This CDR3 comprises 13 residues. Losses at the gene ends were 4 bases for V and 5 bases for J; bases not matched to a gene: 3.

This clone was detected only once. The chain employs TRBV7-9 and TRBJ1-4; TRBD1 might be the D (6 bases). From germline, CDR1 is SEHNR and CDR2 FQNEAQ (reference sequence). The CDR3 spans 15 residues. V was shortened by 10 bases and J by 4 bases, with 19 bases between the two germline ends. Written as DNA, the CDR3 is TGTGCCATTGAGGAGCCCGGGACAAGTAATGAAAAACTGTTTTTT. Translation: CAIEEPGTSNEKLFF.

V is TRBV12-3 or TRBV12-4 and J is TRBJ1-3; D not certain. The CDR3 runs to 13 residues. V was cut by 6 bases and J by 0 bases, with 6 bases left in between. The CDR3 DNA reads TGTGCCAGCAGCCTACTCTCTGGAAACACCATATATTTT. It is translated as CASSLLSGNTIYF.

The CDR3, as DNA: TGTGCCTGGAGTTCGACTGACGGGTACAATGAGCAGTTCTTC. This encodes CAWSSTDGYNEQFF. This sequence joins TRBV30 and TRBJ2-1; D uncertain. Germline assignment: CDR1 GTSNPN and CDR2 SVGIG (reference sequence). This CDR3 is 14 amino acids long. V was trimmed by 2 bases and J by 4 bases, leaving 12 bases between them.

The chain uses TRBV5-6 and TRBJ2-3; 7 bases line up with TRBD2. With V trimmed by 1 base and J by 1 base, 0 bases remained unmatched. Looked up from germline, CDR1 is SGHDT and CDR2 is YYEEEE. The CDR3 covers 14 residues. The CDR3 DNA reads TGTGCCAGCAGCTTGCGGGGGGGCACAGATACGCAGTATTTT. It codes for CASSLRGGTDTQYF.

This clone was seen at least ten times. The CDR3 DNA is TGTGCCAGCAGTGAAGTCTTGGACAGCCACTCTGGAAACACCATATATTTT. It is translated as CASSEVLDSHSGNTIYF. The chain recombines TRBV6-1 with TRBJ1-3, with a weak D call TRBD1 (6 bases). The CDR3 runs 17 residues. V lost 1 base to trimming and J lost 0 bases, with 13 bases between them. Germline values: CDR1 MNHNS, CDR2 SASEGT.

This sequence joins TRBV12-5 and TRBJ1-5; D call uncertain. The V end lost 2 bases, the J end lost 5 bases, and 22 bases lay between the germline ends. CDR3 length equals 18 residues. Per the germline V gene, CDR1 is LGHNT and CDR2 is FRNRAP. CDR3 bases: TGTGCTAGTGGTTTGACCAGACAAGGCCTCCCGATAGATCAGCCCCAGCATTTT. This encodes CASGLTRQGLPIDQPQHF.

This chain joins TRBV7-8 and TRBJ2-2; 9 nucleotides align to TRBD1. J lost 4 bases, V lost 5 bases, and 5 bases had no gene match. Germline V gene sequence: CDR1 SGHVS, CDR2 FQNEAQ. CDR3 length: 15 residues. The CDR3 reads CASSARDRATGELFF. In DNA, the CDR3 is TGTGCCAGCAGCGCCCGGGACAGGGCCACCGGGGAGCTGTTTTTT.

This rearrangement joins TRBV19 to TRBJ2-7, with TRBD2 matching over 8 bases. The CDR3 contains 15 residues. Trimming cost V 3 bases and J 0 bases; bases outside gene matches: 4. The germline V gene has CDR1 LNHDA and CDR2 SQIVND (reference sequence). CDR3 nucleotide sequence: TGTGCCAGTAGTATTAAACTAGCGGTCTCCTACGAGCAGTACTTC. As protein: CASSIKLAVSYEQYF.

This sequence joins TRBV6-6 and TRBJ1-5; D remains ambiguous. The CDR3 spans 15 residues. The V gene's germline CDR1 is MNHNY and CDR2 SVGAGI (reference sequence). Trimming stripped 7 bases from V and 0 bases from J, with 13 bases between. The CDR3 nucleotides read TGTGCCAGCATTCGCAGCGATTATAGCAATCAGCCCCAGCATTTT. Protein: CASIRSDYSNQPQHF.

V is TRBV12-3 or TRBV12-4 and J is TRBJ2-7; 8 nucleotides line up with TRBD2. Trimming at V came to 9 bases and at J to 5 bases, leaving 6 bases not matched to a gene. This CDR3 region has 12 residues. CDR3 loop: CASAGGRNEQYF. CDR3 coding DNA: TGTGCCAGTGCGGGGGGACGGAACGAGCAGTACTTC.

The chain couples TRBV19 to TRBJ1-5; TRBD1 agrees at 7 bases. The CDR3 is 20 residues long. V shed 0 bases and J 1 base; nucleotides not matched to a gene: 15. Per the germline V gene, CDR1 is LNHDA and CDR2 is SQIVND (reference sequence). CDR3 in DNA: TGTGCCAGTAGTATAGACCCCGGGGACAGAAGATTCTGGAGCAATCAGCCCCAGCATTTT. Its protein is CASSIDPGDRRFWSNQPQHF.

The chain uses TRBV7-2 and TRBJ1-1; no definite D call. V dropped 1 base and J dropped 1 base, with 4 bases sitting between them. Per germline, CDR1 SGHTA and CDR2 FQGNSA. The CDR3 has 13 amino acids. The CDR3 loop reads CASSLGENTEAFF. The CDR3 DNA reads TGTGCCAGCAGCTTAGGAGAGAACACTGAAGCTTTCTTT.

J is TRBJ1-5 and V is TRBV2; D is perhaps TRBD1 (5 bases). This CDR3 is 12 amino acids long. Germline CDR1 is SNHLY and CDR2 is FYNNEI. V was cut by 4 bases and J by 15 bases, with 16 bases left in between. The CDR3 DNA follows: TGTGCCAGCAGTGTGGAAAAGGGGAAGTTGCATTTT. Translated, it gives CASSVEKGKLHF.

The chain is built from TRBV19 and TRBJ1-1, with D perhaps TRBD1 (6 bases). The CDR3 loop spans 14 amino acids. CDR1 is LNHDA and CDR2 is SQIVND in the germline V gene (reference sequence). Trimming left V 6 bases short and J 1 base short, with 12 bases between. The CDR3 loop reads CASRAGTTNTEAFF. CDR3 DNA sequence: TGTGCCAGTAGAGCCGGGACAACGAACACTGAAGCTTTCTTT.

The CDR3 sequence is CASSYERPRGTEAFF. DNA for the CDR3: TGTGCCAGCAGTTACGAGAGACCTCGAGGCACTGAAGCTTTCTTT. The chain has TRBV6-5 and TRBJ1-1; D unclear. The CDR3 totals 15 residues. From germline, CDR1 is MNHEY and CDR2 SVGAGI. V lost 2 bases and J lost 4, with 14 bases in between.

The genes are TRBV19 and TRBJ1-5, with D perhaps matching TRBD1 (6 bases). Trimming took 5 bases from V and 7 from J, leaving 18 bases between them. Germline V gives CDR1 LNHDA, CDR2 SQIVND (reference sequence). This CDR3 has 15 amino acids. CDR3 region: CASSARTGTGQPQHF. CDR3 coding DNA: TGTGCCAGTAGTGCCCGTACAGGGACGGGACAGCCCCAGCATTTT.